One and the same sample provided the 17 T cell receptor beta chains below, sequenced in a study of Ad26.COV2.S vaccination and SARS-CoV-2 variants. The treatment is: some 19 received Ad26.COV2.S at low or high dose, single or two shots; roughly five received placebo; per-sample allocation not given. The samples date from day 63 after the first vaccine or placebo injection. TCRdb keeps only in-frame clones here, not all; method: immunoSEQ multiplex PCR. The sample shows about 350,000 clones, approximately 84% of them seen only once. The material was peripheral blood, obtained in a trial of Ad26.COV2.S vaccine versus placebo. These receptors all stem from a person between 18 and 65 years old who received the Ad26.COV2.S COVID-19 vaccine or a placebo.

V is TRBV13 and J is TRBJ2-3; TRBD2 agrees at 12 bases. The junction had 10 bases not matched to a gene; V was cut back by 5 bases and J by 7 bases. The germline gives CDR1 PRHDT, CDR2 FYEKMQ (reference sequence). This CDR3 comprises 16 residues. CDR3 sequence reads: CASSHQTSGRQNTQYF. As DNA, the CDR3 is TGTGCCAGCAGCCACCAGACTAGCGGGAGACAAAATACGCAGTATTTT.

The chain joins TRBV7-9 to TRBJ2-7, with a possible D match to TRBD1 (6 bases). This CDR3 has 14 amino acids. Trimming shortened V by 10 bases and J by 2 bases, and 18 bases separated the two germline ends. Germline CDR1 reads SEHNR; CDR2 reads FQNEAQ (reference sequence). The CDR3 sequence is CATTRTGNTYEQYF. The DNA for the CDR3 is TGTGCCACCACACGAACAGGGAACACCTACGAGCAGTACTTC.

Comments on this clone: At one of its ends the junction is not consistent with the germline gene, which may arise from a read error. The V and J genes are TRBV30 and TRBJ2-7, with D perhaps matching TRBD1 (7 bases). Germline assignment: CDR1 GTSNPN and CDR2 SVGIG (reference sequence). The CDR3 is made up of 10 amino acids. For the CDR3, the DNA is TGTGCCTCGGGAGACAGGGATACCATTTTC. Its translation: CASGDRDTIF.

The chain links TRBV24-1 to TRBJ2-2, with 7 bases fitting TRBD1. From germline, CDR1 is KGHDR and CDR2 SFDVKD. The CDR3 has 15 residues. The V gene end was trimmed by 6 bases and the J gene end by 0 bases; junction bases not matched to a gene: 3. CDR3 protein: CATSPGQTNTGELFF. CDR3 bases: TGTGCCACCAGTCCGGGACAGACGAACACCGGGGAGCTGTTTTTT.

The chain has TRBV25-1 and TRBJ2-2; 7 nucleotides match TRBD1. Germline V lookup: CDR1 MGHDK, CDR2 SYGVNS. The CDR3 covers 16 residues. V was pared by 3 bases and J by 5 bases, with 9 bases of the junction left unmatched. The CDR3 DNA reads as TGTGCCAGCAGTGATCATAGACAGGGAGCTACCGGGGAGCTGTTTTTT. Its protein is CASSDHRQGATGELFF.

V is TRBV13 and J is TRBJ2-7; 8 bases agree with TRBD2. Germline-derived CDR1 and CDR2 are PRHDT and FYEKMQ (reference sequence). V dropped 6 bases and J dropped 6; count of bases not matched to a gene: 13. This CDR3 spans 15 amino acids. The chain's CDR3 is CASSPGGAPFCEQYF. The CDR3, as DNA: TGTGCCAGCAGTCCCGGGGGGGCCCCCTTCTGCGAGCAGTACTTC. The whole variable domain, filled in from reference TRBV13 and TRBJ2-7, reads AAGVIQSPRHLIKEKRETATLKCYPIPRHDTVYWYQQGPGQDPQFLISFYEKMQSDKGSIPDRFSAQQFSDYHSELNMSSLELGDSALYFCASSPGGAPFCEQYFGPGTRLTVT.

This rearrangement joins TRBV21-1 to TRBJ2-7; the table's D call of TRBD1 was not tested on the DNA. TRBV21-1 represents a pseudogene. There are 16 residues in the CDR3. DNA for the CDR3: TGTGCCAGCAGCAATCCCCGGGACAGGGGGGTCCACGAGCAGTACTTC. Translation gives CASSNPRDRGVHEQYF.

The chain uses TRBV11-2 and TRBJ2-5; unclear D gene. This CDR3 spans 14 amino acids. Trimming shortened V by 1 base and J by 7 bases, and 13 bases separated the two germline ends. Germline CDR1 SGHAT, CDR2 FQNNGV. As DNA, the CDR3 is TGTGCCAGCAGCTTAGTCAGTCACGCTTGGACCCAGTACTTC. This sequence encodes CASSLVSHAWTQYF. Drawing the rest from reference TRBV11-2 and TRBJ2-5, the complete variable domain is EAGVAQSPRYKIIEKRQSVAFWCNPISGHATLYWYQQILGQGPKLLIQFQNNGVVDDSQLPKDRFSAERLKGVDSTLKIQPAKLEDSAVYLCASSLVSHAWTQYFGPGTRLLVL.

This chain joins TRBV15 and TRBJ2-2, with D possibly TRBD2 on 5 matching bases. Germline loops: CDR1 LNHNV, CDR2 YYDKDF (reference sequence). Trimming removed 3 bases from V and 7 bases from J, with 9 bases in between. This CDR3 region has 13 residues. CDR3 residues: CATSSSEGGELFF. As DNA, the CDR3 is TGTGCCACCAGCAGCAGTGAGGGCGGGGAGCTGTTTTTT.

The CDR3 loop is CASSWAGLGETQYF. The CDR3 DNA follows: TGCGCCAGCAGCTGGGCCGGTCTAGGAGAGACCCAGTACTTC. The V and J genes are TRBV5-1 and TRBJ2-5; D unclear. Germline loops: CDR1 SGHRS, CDR2 YFSETQ. Trimming cost V 3 bases and J 4 bases, with 13 bases left between them. The CDR3 sequence is 14 residues long. The complete variable domain, with remaining parts taken from reference TRBV5-1 and TRBJ2-5, reads KAGVTQTPRYLIKTRGQQVTLSCSPISGHRSVSWYQQTPGQGLQFLFEYFSETQRNKGNFPGRFSGRQFSNSRSEMNVSTLELGDSALYLCASSWAGLGETQYFGPGTRLLVL.

The rearrangement joins TRBV10-3 to TRBJ2-1; weak D call: TRBD1 (5 bases). CDR1 and CDR2 from the germline V gene are ENHRY and SYGVKD. This CDR3 comprises 15 residues. Trimming shortened V by 0 bases and J by 5 bases, and 11 bases separated the two germline ends. The CDR3, as DNA: TGTGCCATCAGTGAGTCTGGGGCGTTGAACAATGAGCAGTTCTTC. It encodes CAISESGALNNEQFF.

The chain is built from TRBV2 and TRBJ1-1, with TRBD1 identical over 7 bases. Per the germline V gene, CDR1 is SNHLY and CDR2 is FYNNEI. CDR3 length equals 11 residues. The J segment lost 11 bases and the V segment lost 5 bases, leaving 5 bases of the junction unmatched. This CDR3 is CASSPGTDAFF. CDR3 in DNA: TGTGCCAGCAGTCCCGGGACAGATGCTTTCTTT.

The rearrangement links TRBV11-2 to TRBJ1-1; maybe TRBD1 (5 bases). The CDR3 contains 15 residues. Trimming shortened V by 2 bases and J by 1 base, and 11 bases separated the two germline ends. Germline V gene data show CDR1 as SGHAT and CDR2 as FQNNGV. The CDR3 sequence is CASSLLDTPNTEAFF. The CDR3 region has the DNA TGTGCCAGCAGCTTATTGGACACCCCGAACACTGAAGCTTTCTTT.

Here the CDR3 reads CAWRSAGGAGELFF. In nucleotides, the CDR3 is TGTGCCTGGAGGTCAGCAGGGGGCGCCGGGGAGCTGTTTTTT. This rearrangement joins TRBV30 to TRBJ2-2; 8 bases align to TRBD1. V gave up 3 bases and J gave up 6 bases; unmatched junction bases: 6. This CDR3 has 14 amino acids. Germline V gives CDR1 GTSNPN, CDR2 SVGIG (reference sequence).

In this sample, this clone turned up a few times. V is TRBV29-1 and J is TRBJ2-7; TRBD1 might be the D (5 bases). The CDR3 contains 12 residues. Germline values: CDR1 SQVTM, CDR2 ANQGSEA. Trimming pared 3 bases from V and 7 bases from J, leaving 13 bases between. The CDR3 DNA follows: TGCAGCGTTGATCATCAGGGTAAAGAGCAGTACTTC. It translates to CSVDHQGKEQYF.

This clone was observed a single time. The chain uses TRBV28 and TRBJ2-7; D is unresolved. The CDR3 is 12 residues long. Germline CDR1 is MDHEN and CDR2 is SYDVKM. V lost 3 bases and J 7 bases, leaving 10 bases between the germline ends. The CDR3 region has the DNA TGTGCCAGCAGTTTCCTGGGATGGGAGCAGTACTTC. Translated, it gives CASSFLGWEQYF.

The chain carries TRBV5-1 and TRBJ2-1; perhaps TRBD1 as D (6 bases). Trimming shortened V by 0 bases and J by 7 bases, and 14 bases separated the two germline ends. The length of the CDR3 is 15 residues. Looked up from germline, CDR1 is SGHRS and CDR2 is YFSETQ. CDR3 protein: CASSLAPGQRNEQFF. As DNA, the CDR3 is TGCGCCAGCAGCTTGGCCCCCGGACAGAGGAATGAGCAGTTCTTC.